What follows is one T cell receptor beta chain and its context. Its matching antigen is unknown. From germline, CDR1 is MNHEY and CDR2 SMNVEV (reference sequence). The CDR3 sequence is 15 residues long. The V and J ends lost 6 bases and 4 bases, in that order; junction bases with no gene match: 12. The PCR employed 60 Vbeta primers together with 13 Jbeta primers. The assay was immunoSEQ multiplex PCR, and TCRdb's table has in-frame clones only and misses some. The sample shows some 110,000 clones, about 72% of them seen only once. The sample comes from a study of cytomegalovirus exposure and HLA in healthy donors. Study-wide points: Indistinguishable V segments such as TRBV6-2 and TRBV6-3 were excluded. In presence/absence analyses, roughly uniform sequencing depth across donors was assumed.

The rearrangement links TRBV27 to TRBJ2-7; 7 nucleotides agree with TRBD1. The sequencing sample was made of PBMCs. The sequence was obtained from a man aged 50-60 years in good health and CMV-seropositive. CDR3 coding DNA: TGTGCCAGCAGCTCGGGACAGAACCTCTTATACGAGCAGTACTTC. Its protein is CASSSGQNLLYEQYF.